This T cell receptor beta chain was sequenced for a study of T cells in Graves' hyperthyroidism and ophthalmopathy. Study-wide findings and caveats: Expanded thyroid clonotypes (above 0.001) were mostly also found in blood.

Template material for amplifying TCR beta CDR3 regions consisted of RNA transcripts. Primed by the HTBI set, a first-round RT-PCR was run on the TCR CDR3. TCRdb ran MiXCR on the multiplex PCR reads and lists one entry per CDR3 protein. The top ten hold 34% of the sample, which has about 640,000 distinct CDR3 sequences, about a fifth seen once. Uncontrolled infection, other autoimmune disease, pregnancy or lactation excluded patients. The diagnoses drew upon clinical symptoms, serum thyroxine and TRAb, thyroid ultrasound and orbital computed tomography. Comment on this clonotype: Its antigen remains unknown.

Germline V gene sequence: CDR1 SGHVS, CDR2 FQNEAQ. The CDR3 is made up of 15 amino acids. V gave up 4 bases and J gave up 8 bases, with 17 bases separating them. The sample comprised blood. The gene calls are TRBV7-8 and TRBJ2-2, with D possibly matching TRBD2 (5 bases). This clonotype was obtained from a man aged 25 to 45 with Graves' ophthalmopathy. The CDR3 is CASSYIVGVAGELFF. The CDR3 nucleotides are TGTGCCAGCAGCTATATAGTGGGAGTAGCGGGGGAGCTGTTTTTT.